Following are 14 T cell receptor beta chains from one sample sequenced in a study of vaccination effects on CD4 cells after COVID-19 (dated by TCRdb to the early 2020s). In the ViraFEST assay, PBMC were stimulated with viral peptide pools, and TCR sequencing was then used to find antigen-specific CD4+ T cell clonotypes based on their expansion. After approximately 11 days of culture, CD4+ T cells were isolated with the EasySep CD4+ T cell isolation kit. PCR-confirmed SARS-CoV-2 infection had occurred in convalescent patients between March and December 2020, before the Alpha, Beta and Delta variants emerged in the United States. What these receptors recognize is not known. Library generation was performed with the immunoSEQ multiplex PCR assay. TCRdb's version of the immuneACCESS table is confined to in-frame rearrangements and falls short of the full clone set. An unresolved V gene accounts for under half of the shortfall where checked; the remainder is of unknown origin. This sample has tens of thousands of clones in its table, and around 82% of those were observed once. The top ten hold approximately 5% of the sample.

Sequences were derived from CD4+ T cells from PBMCs cultured with HIV peptides, sampled before COVID-19 vaccination. What the cell subset or site label conveys for this sample: HIV-1 Nef peptide pool negative control/reference culture. Every receptor here comes from a human donor who had a prior SARS-CoV-2 infection.

The chain joins TRBV7-9 to TRBJ2-3; 9 nucleotides align to TRBD2. The CDR3 is made up of 16 amino acids. With 2 bases clipped from V and 3 bases from J, the junction kept 6 bases outside the gene matches. Germline V gives CDR1 SEHNR, CDR2 FQNEAQ (reference sequence). The CDR3 DNA reads as TGTGCCAGCAGCTTACTAGCGGGGAGGTCGACAGATACGCAGTATTTT. This translates into CASSLLAGRSTDTQYF.

This sequence joins TRBV2 and TRBJ1-2; the D is unclear. CDR3 length equals 11 residues. V was shortened by 4 bases and J by 2 bases, with 2 bases between the two germline ends. Germline values: CDR1 SNHLY, CDR2 FYNNEI. CDR3 sequence (DNA): TGTGCCAGCAGTGCAAACTATGGCTACACCTTC. Protein: CASSANYGYTF.

This rearrangement joins TRBV9 to TRBJ2-7, with D maybe TRBD2 (6 bases). Trimming cost V 3 bases and J 2 bases, with 15 bases left between them. Germline loops: CDR1 SGDLS, CDR2 YYNGEE. CDR3 length equals 15 residues. CDR3 nucleotide sequence: TGTGCCAGCAGCGCCAGCGGGTTATCCCCCTACGAGCAGTACTTC. Its translation is CASSASGLSPYEQYF. The full variable domain, in which reference TRBV9 and TRBJ2-7 provide the parts outside the CDR3, is DSGVTQTPKHLITATGQRVTLRCSPRSGDLSVYWYQQSLDQGLQFLIQYYNGEERAKGNILERFSAQQFPDLHSELNLSSLELGDSALYFCASSASGLSPYEQYFGPGTRLTVT.

Only a few counts were recorded for this clone. J is TRBJ1-6 and V is TRBV30; perhaps TRBD1 as D (6 bases). This CDR3 contains 13 residues. CDR1 and CDR2 (germline): GTSNPN, SVGIG (reference sequence). V lost 2 bases and J lost 9, with 11 bases in between. The CDR3 DNA is TGTGCCTGGAGTACAGGGATTATTTCACCCCTCCACTTT. It codes for CAWSTGIISPLHF.

The chain is built from TRBV30 and TRBJ1-1; D gene uncertain. The CDR3 is 14 amino acids. CDR1 and CDR2 (germline): GTSNPN, SVGIG (reference sequence). Between the trimmed V and J ends, which lost 4 bases and 4 bases, there was a span of 16 bases. CDR3: CAWKDGGWGTEAFF. CDR3 nucleotides: TGTGCCTGGAAGGATGGAGGGTGGGGCACTGAAGCTTTCTTT.

CDR3: CASTQDRGRNYGYTF. The CDR3 coding sequence is TGTGCCAGCACACAGGACAGGGGGCGAAACTATGGCTACACCTTC. This chain links TRBV2 with TRBJ1-2; TRBD1 agrees at 11 bases. Unmatched junction bases numbered 6, after V lost 7 bases and J lost 2 bases. From germline, CDR1 is SNHLY and CDR2 FYNNEI. The CDR3 is made up of 15 amino acids.

The chain carries TRBV6-5 and TRBJ2-1; TRBD2 is a possible D gene (5 bases). The CDR3 totals 13 residues. V was trimmed by 6 bases and J by 7 bases, leaving 13 bases between them. Germline V gives CDR1 MNHEY, CDR2 SVGAGI. Here the CDR3 DNA reads TGTGCCAGCAGCCGCCCTGGCGGGAATGAGCAGTTCTTC. This gives the protein CASSRPGGNEQFF.

The rearrangement joins TRBV10-3 to TRBJ2-2, with 7 bases aligning to TRBD1. Germline CDR1 is ENHRY and CDR2 is SYGVKD. The V segment lost 10 bases and the J segment 5 bases; nucleotides outside the gene matches: 16. This CDR3 is 16 amino acids long. The CDR3 here is CATTTTGTVGTGELFF. The CDR3, as DNA: TGTGCCACCACGACTACGGGGACAGTAGGAACCGGGGAGCTGTTTTTT.

This rearrangement joins TRBV12-3 or TRBV12-4 to TRBJ2-7; no definite D call. There are 13 residues in the CDR3. With 3 bases removed from V and 3 bases from J, the gap between germline ends came to 9 bases. CDR3 sequence reads: CASSFLDRYEQYF. Written as DNA, the CDR3 is TGTGCCAGCAGTTTCTTGGACCGCTACGAGCAGTACTTC.

The J gene is TRBJ2-5, the V gene TRBV9; TRBD2 might be the D (6 bases). V was trimmed by 1 base and J by 1 base, leaving 8 bases between them. Germline-derived CDR1 and CDR2 are SGDLS and YYNGEE. The CDR3 is 14 amino acids. The CDR3 bases are TGTGCCAGCAGCGTATTCGGGGGCCAAGAGACCCAGTACTTC. Protein product: CASSVFGGQETQYF. Full variable domain (missing parts from reference TRBV9 and TRBJ2-5): DSGVTQTPKHLITATGQRVTLRCSPRSGDLSVYWYQQSLDQGLQFLIQYYNGEERAKGNILERFSAQQFPDLHSELNLSSLELGDSALYFCASSVFGGQETQYFGPGTRLLVL.

This clone was seen once. The CDR3 reads CASSSGRAGEQYF. The DNA for the CDR3 is TGTGCCAGTTCTAGCGGGAGGGCCGGGGAGCAGTACTTC. This rearrangement joins TRBV6-6 to TRBJ2-7, with 12 bases fitting TRBD2. The V gene's germline CDR1 is MNHNY and CDR2 SVGAGI (reference sequence). This CDR3 contains 13 residues. Losses at the gene ends were 9 bases for V and 7 bases for J; bases not matched to a gene: 7.

This clone was detected a few times. The J gene is TRBJ2-3, the V gene TRBV29-1, with D possibly TRBD1 on 6 matching bases. The V gene lost 7 bases and the J gene lost 4 bases, with 12 bases spanning the gap. The CDR3 is 12 amino acids. CDR1 and CDR2 from the germline V gene are SQVTM and ANQGSEA. This CDR3 is CSGRDISDTQYF. In DNA form, the CDR3 reads TGCAGCGGCCGGGACATCTCAGATACGCAGTATTTT.

The chain employs TRBV5-4 and TRBJ2-2; D might be TRBD1 or TRBD2, each matching 5 bases. Germline V gives CDR1 SGHNT, CDR2 YYREEE (reference sequence). The CDR3 has 16 residues. V lost 1 base and J 4 bases, leaving 14 bases between the germline ends. The CDR3 here is CASSLRKQGVTGELFF. The CDR3 DNA reads as TGTGCCAGCAGCTTGAGGAAGCAGGGAGTCACCGGGGAGCTGTTTTTT.

CDR3 protein: CATGQGQVVSFF. CDR3 coding DNA: TGTGCCACGGGACAGGGGCAGGTAGTCTCGTTCTTC. The chain has TRBV19 and TRBJ2-1, with TRBD1 matching over 10 bases. Germline V gene data show CDR1 as LNHDA and CDR2 as SQIVND (reference sequence). Trimming at V came to 10 bases and at J to 15 bases, leaving 12 bases not matched to a gene. The CDR3 is 12 residues long. Full variable domain (outside the CDR3, taken from reference TRBV19 and TRBJ2-1): DGGITQSPKYLFRKEGQNVTLSCEQNLNHDAMYWYRQDPGQGLRLIYYSQIVNDFQKGDIAEGYSVSREKKESFPLTVTSAQKNPTAFYLCATGQGQVVSFFGPGTRLTVL.